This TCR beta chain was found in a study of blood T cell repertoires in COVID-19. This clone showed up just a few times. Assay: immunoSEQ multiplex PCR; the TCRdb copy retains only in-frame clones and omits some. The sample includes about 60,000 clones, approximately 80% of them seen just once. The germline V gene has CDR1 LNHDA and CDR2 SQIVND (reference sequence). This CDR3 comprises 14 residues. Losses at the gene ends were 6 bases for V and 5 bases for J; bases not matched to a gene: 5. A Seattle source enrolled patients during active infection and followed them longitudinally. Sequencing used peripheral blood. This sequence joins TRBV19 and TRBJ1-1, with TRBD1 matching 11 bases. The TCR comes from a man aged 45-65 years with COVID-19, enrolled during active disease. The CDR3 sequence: CASRTGTGGTEAFF. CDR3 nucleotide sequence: TGTGCCAGTAGAACAGGGACAGGGGGGACTGAAGCTTTCTTT.